Below, 9 T cell receptor beta chains from the same sample are listed, as sequenced in a study of blood T cell repertoires in COVID-19. Clones were sequenced by immunoSEQ multiplex PCR, and TCRdb holds only the in-frame ones, with some missing. The repertoire holds under 350,000 clones, with around 89% as singletons. The specimen sequenced was peripheral blood. The receptors come from a man aged 40-49 years with acute or convalescent COVID-19.

The chain joins TRBV11-2 to TRBJ2-7, with 7 bases identical to TRBD1. Germline lookup yields CDR1 SGHAT and CDR2 FQNNGV. This CDR3 has 14 amino acids. Trimming at V came to 3 bases and at J to 2 bases, leaving 4 bases not matched to a gene. This CDR3 is CASSFGTAAYEQYF. DNA of the CDR3: TGTGCCAGCAGCTTTGGGACAGCGGCCTACGAGCAGTACTTC.

As concerns this clone: The same CDR3 can be traced to other DNA sequences in this sample. The chain is built from TRBV5-1 and TRBJ2-7; no clear D gene. Germline V lookup: CDR1 SGHRS, CDR2 YFSETQ. The CDR3 has 13 amino acids. Trimming cost V 0 bases and J 1 base, with 5 bases left between them. CDR3 residues: CASSLAGSYEQYF. The DNA for the CDR3 is TGCGCCAGCAGCTTGGCGGGTTCCTACGAGCAGTACTTC.

The chain has TRBV20-1 and TRBJ1-2; D is unclear. This CDR3 region has 11 residues. The V end was cut by 7 bases, the J end by 3 bases, with 9 bases between. Germline V lookup: CDR1 DFQATT, CDR2 SNEGSKA (reference sequence). CDR3 residues: CSVRRHYGYTF. As DNA, the CDR3 is TGCAGTGTCAGGCGCCACTATGGCTACACCTTC.

Comments on this clone: The junction differs from germline at one of its ends, possibly a read error. The rearrangement links TRBV5-4 to TRBJ1-6; TRBD1 might be the D (6 bases). Germline loops: CDR1 SGHNT, CDR2 YYREEE (reference sequence). The CDR3 runs 14 residues. The CDR3 here is CASSLGQDKSPLHF. The CDR3, as DNA: TGTGCCAGCAGCTTGGGACAGGATAAATCACCCCTCCACTTT.

This chain uses TRBV27 with TRBJ2-1; weak D call: TRBD1 (6 bases). The CDR3 loop spans 16 amino acids. Trimming shortened V by 3 bases and J by 7 bases, and 19 bases separated the two germline ends. Per germline, CDR1 MNHEY and CDR2 SMNVEV (reference sequence). The CDR3 here is CASSFRGHRGANEQFF. The CDR3, as DNA: TGTGCCAGCAGTTTCAGGGGCCATAGAGGGGCGAATGAGCAGTTCTTC.

The chain carries TRBV9 and TRBJ2-3, with a tentative D call TRBD2 (6 bases). Deletions cut 4 bases from V and 0 bases from J, with 15 bases between. The germline V gene has CDR1 SGDLS and CDR2 YYNGEE. This CDR3 contains 16 residues. The CDR3 is CASSPSGVRSTDTQYF. The CDR3 DNA sequence: TGTGCCAGCAGCCCATCGGGAGTGCGAAGCACAGATACGCAGTATTTT. Looking up the rest from reference TRBV9 and TRBJ2-3 gives the full variable domain: DSGVTQTPKHLITATGQRVTLRCSPRSGDLSVYWYQQSLDQGLQFLIQYYNGEERAKGNILERFSAQQFPDLHSELNLSSLELGDSALYFCASSPSGVRSTDTQYFGPGTRLTVL.

This chain links TRBV5-6 with TRBJ1-4; perhaps TRBD1 as D (6 bases). Germline loops: CDR1 SGHDT, CDR2 YYEEEE. CDR3 size: 13 residues. V was cut by 1 base and J by 8 bases, with 9 bases left in between. In DNA, the CDR3 is TGTGCCAGCAGCTTGATGCAGGGGGAAAAACTGTTTTTT. Protein product: CASSLMQGEKLFF.

The genes are TRBV7-2 and TRBJ1-2; D gene ambiguous. Germline CDR1 reads SGHTA; CDR2 reads FQGNSA. The CDR3 length is 12 residues. Trimming pared 5 bases from V and 4 bases from J, leaving 8 bases between. CDR3 nucleotides: TGTGCCAGCAGCGCCCGGTCCTATGGCTACACCTTC. Translated, it gives CASSARSYGYTF.

The chain is built from TRBV19 and TRBJ2-1; 13 bases agree with TRBD2. Trimming at V came to 5 bases and at J to 7 bases, leaving 5 bases not matched to a gene. The CDR3 loop spans 15 amino acids. Per germline, CDR1 LNHDA and CDR2 SQIVND (reference sequence). The CDR3 coding sequence is TGTGCCAGTAGTTTCCGACTAGCGGGGGGAAATGAGCAGTTCTTC. Protein sequence: CASSFRLAGGNEQFF.